This is a list of T cell receptor beta chains from one sample in a study of blood T cell dynamics during melanoma immunotherapy. Clones were read by immunoSEQ multiplex PCR, and TCRdb kept only the in-frame ones, dropping some. This table holds about 28,000 clones, approximately 88% found once. The sequencing here drew on blood, taken from a patient treated with checkpoint blockade. These receptors were collected from a human donor with melanoma. Each CDR3 is given with its conserved first and last residue. The order of the fields is V gene, D gene, J gene, clone size, CDR3 DNA, CDR3 protein. A D gene is named only where the DNA matches it firmly. Not every row has a clone size; where given, it reads once, few, many or a size class.

>TRBV7-9|.|TRBJ2-5|once
TGTGCCAGCAGCTTATCCGGACGGGAGACCCAGTACTTC
CASSLSGRETQYF
>TRBV25-1|.|TRBJ2-7|once
TGTGCCGGGGGGCCGTCCTACGAGCAGTACTTC
CAGGPSYEQYF
>TRBV7-6|.|TRBJ2-1|.
TGTGCCAGCAGCTTCTCCAATGAGCAGTTCTTC
CASSFSNEQFF
>TRBV19|.|TRBJ1-2|.
TGTGCCAGTAGTACCCGGTCCCCGGGAGTCTATGGCTACACCTTC
CASSTRSPGVYGYTF
>TRBV2|.|TRBJ1-1|.
TGTGCCAGCTCGACCGGGGGGGACACTGAAGCTTTCTTT
CASSTGGDTEAFF
>TRBV11-2|TRBD1|TRBJ2-7|few
TGTGCCAGCAGCTTCAGCGGACAGGGCATCCGCGAGCAGTACTTC
CASSFSGQGIREQYF
>TRBV7-9|.|TRBJ1-1|.
TGTGCCAGTCTGAGGGCTTTCTTT
CASLRAFF
>TRBV11-2|TRBD1|TRBJ1-2|.
TGTGCCAGCAGCCCAGCCGGGACAGGGATTGGCTACACCTTC
CASSPAGTGIGYTF
>TRBV27|.|TRBJ2-3|.
TGTGCCAGCAGTTTGGGCTGGAGTGATGATACGCAGTATTTT
CASSLGWSDDTQYF
>TRBV5-1|.|TRBJ1-2|few
TGCGCCAGCCAGAGCAGGGAGGGCTATGGCTACACCTTC
CASQSREGYGYTF
>TRBV5-1|.|TRBJ2-5|.
TGCGCCAGCACGAATTCACTAGGGAGCGGGCCCGTGGAGACCCAGTACTTC
CASTNSLGSGPVETQYF
>TRBV28|.|TRBJ1-5|.
TGTGCCAGCAGAAGTTTATTAGGGGGGGGTCAGCCCCAGCATTTT
CASRSLLGGGQPQHF
>TRBV5-8|TRBD1|TRBJ1-4|once
TGTGCCAGCAGCCCGGGGACAGTTCTTAATGAAAAACTGTTTTTT
CASSPGTVLNEKLFF
>TRBV5-1|TRBD1|TRBJ1-1|once
TGCGCCAGCAGCTCGACAGGGATCAGGAGGACTGAAGCTTTCTTT
CASSSTGIRRTEAFF
>TRBV5-8|.|TRBJ2-6|.
TGTGCCAGCAGCTTGTGGCAGGCGCTCTCTGGGGCCAACGTCCTGACTTTC
CASSLWQALSGANVLTF
>TRBV27|.|TRBJ1-1|once
TGTGCCAGCAGTTTATCGGGGGTGGCGGGGAACACTGAAGCTTTCTTT
CASSLSGVAGNTEAFF
>TRBV15|TRBD1|TRBJ2-7|.
TGTGCCACCAGCATGGAACAGGGGGTCGGCGAGCAGTACTTC
CATSMEQGVGEQYF
>TRBV4-2|TRBD1|TRBJ2-2|.
TGTGCCAGCAGCCCCTTGGACAGGACGAACACCGGGGAGCTGTTTTTT
CASSPLDRTNTGELFF
>TRBV4-3|.|TRBJ2-2|once
TGCGCCAGCAGCCAACTTGGAAACACCGGGGAGCTGTTTTTT
CASSQLGNTGELFF
>TRBV7-9|.|TRBJ2-7|.
TGTGCCAGCAGCTTAGTGGGGGAACAGTACTTC
CASSLVGEQYF
>TRBV6-1|.|TRBJ2-1|.
TGTGCCAGCAGTTTACTGACTAACTTCAATGAGCAGTTCTTC
CASSLLTNFNEQFF
>TRBV15|.|TRBJ2-1|.
TGTGCCACCAGCAGAGGTCGGGAGTGGAACAATGAGCAGTTCTTC
CATSRGREWNNEQFF
>TRBV5-5|TRBD1|TRBJ1-5|.
TGTGCCAGCAGCCTACAGGGGGCTCAGCCCCAGCATTTT
CASSLQGAQPQHF
>TRBV4-1|.|TRBJ1-2|.
TGCGCCAGCAGCCGGGGGTTCGGCTATGGCTACACCTTC
CASSRGFGYGYTF
>TRBV28|.|TRBJ1-1|.
TGTGCCAGCAGCGAAGGGTATAATATGGACGAAGCTTTCTTT
CASSEGYNMDEAFF
>TRBV4-1|.|TRBJ2-7|.
TGCGCCAGCAGCCAAGGTAGGGGGGGAAGGACTCGCGAGCAGTACTTC
CASSQGRGGRTREQYF
>TRBV19|.|TRBJ2-1|.
TGTGCCAGTAGTCCGTACCTAGCTGTGGGGCAGTTCTTC
CASSPYLAVGQFF
>TRBV15|TRBD1|TRBJ1-2|once
TGTGCCACCAGCAGGGAACAGGGGGCGCCTGATGGCTACACCTTC
CATSREQGAPDGYTF
>TRBV19|.|TRBJ1-2|.
TGTGCCAGTAGTATTGGGGGTGACCCCTATGGCTACACCTTC
CASSIGGDPYGYTF
>TRBV4-2|.|TRBJ1-2|once
TGTGCCAGCAGCCAAGACGCCTATGGCTACACCTTC
CASSQDAYGYTF
>TRBV5-6|.|TRBJ2-7|.
TGTGCCAGCAGCTTGGGTGGAAAGCAGTACTTC
CASSLGGKQYF
>TRBV27|TRBD2|TRBJ2-7|.
TGTGCCAGCAGTTTCATTCGGGCGGGAGGGCCCTCCTACGAGCAGTACTTC
CASSFIRAGGPSYEQYF